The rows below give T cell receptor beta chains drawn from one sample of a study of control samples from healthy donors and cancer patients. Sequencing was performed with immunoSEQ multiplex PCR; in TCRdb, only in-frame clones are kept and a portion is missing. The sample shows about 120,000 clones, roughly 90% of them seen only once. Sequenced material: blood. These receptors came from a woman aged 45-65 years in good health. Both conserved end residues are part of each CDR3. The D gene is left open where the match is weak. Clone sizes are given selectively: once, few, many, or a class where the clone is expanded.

CDR3 protein: CASRRQGARQPQHF; CDR3 DNA: TGTGCCAGCAGACGGCAGGGGGCAAGACAGCCCCAGCATTTT; clone size: -; D gene: TRBD1; J gene: TRBJ1-5; V gene: TRBV2; CDR3 length: 14
CDR3 protein: CASGLGPVGGNYEQYF; CDR3 DNA: TGTGCTAGTGGTTTGGGCCCCGTGGGGGGAAACTACGAGCAGTACTTC; clone size: large; D gene: -; J gene: TRBJ2-7; V gene: TRBV12-5; CDR3 length: 16
CDR3 protein: CASSERWGSGGTSKNIQYF; CDR3 DNA: TGTGCCAGCAGTGAAAGGTGGGGGTCGGGGGGCACTTCCAAAAACATTCAGTACTTC; clone size: -; D gene: -; J gene: TRBJ2-4; V gene: TRBV6-1; CDR3 length: 19
CDR3 protein: CASGWRGSSYGYTF; CDR3 DNA: TGTGCCAGCGGCTGGAGAGGCAGTTCTTATGGCTACACCTTC; clone size: few; D gene: -; J gene: TRBJ1-2; V gene: TRBV5-6; CDR3 length: 14
CDR3 protein: CASSPRLGASYEQYF; CDR3 DNA: TGTGCCAGTAGTCCCCGGTTGGGGGCTTCCTACGAGCAGTACTTC; clone size: -; D gene: -; J gene: TRBJ2-7; V gene: TRBV19; CDR3 length: 15
CDR3 protein: CASSSTGVNTEAFF; CDR3 DNA: TGTGCCAGCAGCTCGACGGGGGTGAACACTGAAGCTTTCTTT; clone size: -; D gene: -; J gene: TRBJ1-1; V gene: TRBV11-2; CDR3 length: 14
CDR3 protein: CASGPDRAWDYTF; CDR3 DNA: TGTGCTAGTGGGCCGGACAGGGCGTGGGACTACACCTTC; clone size: -; D gene: TRBD1; J gene: TRBJ1-2; V gene: TRBV12-5; CDR3 length: 13
CDR3 protein: CASRAGGLEQYF; CDR3 DNA: TGTGCCAGCAGAGCCGGGGGGTTGGAGCAGTACTTC; clone size: -; D gene: TRBD2; J gene: TRBJ2-7; V gene: TRBV6-5; CDR3 length: 12
CDR3 protein: CASSTQGNYGYTF; CDR3 DNA: TGTGCCAGCAGTACACAGGGAAACTATGGCTACACCTTC; clone size: few; D gene: -; J gene: TRBJ1-2; V gene: TRBV6-6; CDR3 length: 13
CDR3 protein: CASSEDQTGRRGGYTF; CDR3 DNA: TGTGCCAGCAGTGAAGACCAGACAGGGCGGAGAGGGGGCTACACCTTC; clone size: -; D gene: TRBD1; J gene: TRBJ1-2; V gene: TRBV6-1; CDR3 length: 16
CDR3 protein: CASSPMRGGTGANVLTF; CDR3 DNA: TGTGCCAGCTCACCTATGCGAGGAGGCACGGGGGCCAACGTCCTGACTTTC; clone size: -; D gene: -; J gene: TRBJ2-6; V gene: TRBV18; CDR3 length: 17
CDR3 protein: CASSLGPTSGNTIYF; CDR3 DNA: TGCGCCAGCAGCTTGGGCCCGACCTCTGGAAACACCATATATTTT; clone size: -; D gene: -; J gene: TRBJ1-3; V gene: TRBV5-1; CDR3 length: 15
CDR3 protein: CASSAELREQFF; CDR3 DNA: TGTGCCAGCAGCGCGGAGCTTAGGGAGCAGTTCTTC; clone size: -; D gene: -; J gene: TRBJ2-1; V gene: TRBV27; CDR3 length: 12
CDR3 protein: CASSLTGPFSGNTIYF; CDR3 DNA: TGTGCCAGCAGCTTGACAGGCCCTTTCTCTGGAAACACCATATATTTT; clone size: -; D gene: -; J gene: TRBJ1-3; V gene: TRBV11-2; CDR3 length: 16
CDR3 protein: CASAGSSESPLHF; CDR3 DNA: TGTGCCAGCGCCGGGTCCTCCGAGTCACCCCTCCACTTT; clone size: -; D gene: -; J gene: TRBJ1-6; V gene: TRBV2; CDR3 length: 13
CDR3 protein: CASTWGVSYNEQFF; CDR3 DNA: TGTGCCAGCACCTGGGGGGTATCCTACAATGAGCAGTTCTTC; clone size: -; D gene: -; J gene: TRBJ2-1; V gene: TRBV7-8; CDR3 length: 14
CDR3 protein: CASSRDRGFYGYTF; CDR3 DNA: TGTGCCAGCAGCCGGGACAGGGGGTTCTATGGCTACACCTTC; clone size: -; D gene: TRBD1; J gene: TRBJ1-2; V gene: TRBV14; CDR3 length: 14
CDR3 protein: CASSPMGQFNEQFF; CDR3 DNA: TGTGCCAGCAGCCCGATGGGACAGTTCAATGAGCAGTTCTTC; clone size: -; D gene: TRBD1; J gene: TRBJ2-1; V gene: TRBV7-8; CDR3 length: 14
CDR3 protein: CASSQDGRGQGEQFF; CDR3 DNA: TGTGCCAGCAGCCAAGATGGCAGGGGGCAGGGGGAGCAGTTCTTC; clone size: -; D gene: TRBD1; J gene: TRBJ2-1; V gene: TRBV3-1/TRBV3-2; CDR3 length: 15
CDR3 protein: CASSEASGIGHETQYF; CDR3 DNA: TGCGCCAGCAGTGAAGCTAGCGGGATAGGGCACGAGACCCAGTACTTC; clone size: -; D gene: TRBD2; J gene: TRBJ2-5; V gene: TRBV10-1; CDR3 length: 16
CDR3 protein: CAISDSGLAGSYGYTF; CDR3 DNA: TGTGCCATCAGTGATTCCGGTTTGGCGGGGTCCTATGGCTACACCTTC; clone size: -; D gene: -; J gene: TRBJ1-2; V gene: TRBV10-3; CDR3 length: 16
CDR3 protein: CASTPGHKGGYTF; CDR3 DNA: TGTGCCAGCACGCCGGGCCACAAGGGCGGCTACACCTTC; clone size: -; D gene: -; J gene: TRBJ1-2; V gene: TRBV28; CDR3 length: 13
CDR3 protein: CASPRDLSTDTQYF; CDR3 DNA: TGCGCCAGCCCCAGGGATCTTAGCACAGATACGCAGTATTTT; clone size: few; D gene: -; J gene: TRBJ2-3; V gene: TRBV10-1; CDR3 length: 14
CDR3 protein: CASCLGSQNTEAFF; CDR3 DNA: TGTGCCAGCTGTCTAGGGTCGCAGAACACTGAAGCTTTCTTT; clone size: -; D gene: -; J gene: TRBJ1-1; V gene: TRBV6-6; CDR3 length: 14
CDR3 protein: CASEPGQGGFAPLYEQYF; CDR3 DNA: TGTGCCAGCGAACCGGGACAGGGCGGGTTTGCACCACTTTACGAGCAGTACTTC; clone size: -; D gene: TRBD1; J gene: TRBJ2-7; V gene: TRBV28; CDR3 length: 18
CDR3 protein: CASSKDSSTDTQYF; CDR3 DNA: TGTGCCAGTAGTAAGGACAGTAGCACAGATACGCAGTATTTT; clone size: -; D gene: -; J gene: TRBJ2-3; V gene: TRBV19; CDR3 length: 14
CDR3 protein: CASSLEPGELNTEAFF; CDR3 DNA: TGCGCCAGCAGCTTGGAGCCAGGAGAACTGAACACTGAAGCTTTCTTT; clone size: -; D gene: -; J gene: TRBJ1-1; V gene: TRBV5-1; CDR3 length: 16
CDR3 protein: CATTQRTGGSGELFF; CDR3 DNA: TGTGCCACAACCCAAAGGACAGGGGGGTCCGGGGAGCTGTTTTTT; clone size: -; D gene: TRBD1; J gene: TRBJ2-2; V gene: TRBV11-2; CDR3 length: 15
CDR3 protein: CASSQGKVSNYGYTF; CDR3 DNA: TGCGCCAGCAGCCAAGGAAAGGTTTCTAACTATGGCTACACCTTC; clone size: -; D gene: -; J gene: TRBJ1-2; V gene: TRBV4-1; CDR3 length: 15
CDR3 protein: CASSLKGGEGPGELFF; CDR3 DNA: TGCGCCAGCAGCTTGAAGGGAGGGGAAGGACCCGGGGAGCTGTTTTTT; clone size: -; D gene: TRBD2; J gene: TRBJ2-2; V gene: TRBV5-1; CDR3 length: 16
CDR3 protein: CASSKTGGGTNEKLFF; CDR3 DNA: TGTGCCAGTAGTAAGACAGGGGGCGGCACTAATGAAAAACTGTTTTTT; clone size: -; D gene: TRBD1; J gene: TRBJ1-4; V gene: TRBV19; CDR3 length: 16
CDR3 protein: CASSSGTGPGNTIYF; CDR3 DNA: TGTGCCAGCAGTTCAGGGACAGGTCCCGGAAACACCATATATTTT; clone size: -; D gene: TRBD1; J gene: TRBJ1-3; V gene: TRBV6-6; CDR3 length: 15
CDR3 protein: CASSPQGAPGEKLFF; CDR3 DNA: TGTGCCAGCAGCCCTCAGGGGGCGCCGGGGGAAAAACTGTTTTTT; clone size: -; D gene: TRBD1; J gene: TRBJ1-4; V gene: TRBV7-9; CDR3 length: 15
CDR3 protein: CASSPEREGIDTQYF; CDR3 DNA: TGCGCCAGCAGCCCGGAGCGGGAGGGGATAGATACGCAGTATTTT; clone size: once; D gene: TRBD2; J gene: TRBJ2-3; V gene: TRBV4-1; CDR3 length: 15
CDR3 protein: CASSLVQGHEAFF; CDR3 DNA: TGTGCCAGCAGCTTAGTCCAGGGACATGAAGCTTTCTTT; clone size: -; D gene: -; J gene: TRBJ1-1; V gene: TRBV7-8; CDR3 length: 13
CDR3 protein: CASSLERGYGYTF; CDR3 DNA: TGTGCCAGCAGCTTAGAAAGGGGCTATGGCTACACCTTC; clone size: -; D gene: -; J gene: TRBJ1-2; V gene: TRBV7-9; CDR3 length: 13
CDR3 protein: CASSLGMNTEAFF; CDR3 DNA: TGTGCCAGTAGTTTGGGCATGAACACTGAAGCTTTCTTT; clone size: -; D gene: -; J gene: TRBJ1-1; V gene: TRBV19; CDR3 length: 13
CDR3 protein: CASSLGLGDTSPQHF; CDR3 DNA: TGCGCCAGCAGCTTGGGGTTAGGCGACACCTCGCCCCAGCATTTT; clone size: -; D gene: -; J gene: TRBJ1-5; V gene: TRBV5-1; CDR3 length: 15
CDR3 protein: CASSYSTLAGETQYF; CDR3 DNA: TGTGCCAGCAGTTACTCGACGCTAGCGGGGGAGACCCAGTACTTC; clone size: -; D gene: TRBD2; J gene: TRBJ2-5; V gene: TRBV6-5; CDR3 length: 15
CDR3 protein: CASSLGTGVGTQYF; CDR3 DNA: TGTGCCAGCAGCTTAGGGACAGGGGTTGGGACCCAGTACTTC; clone size: once; D gene: TRBD1; J gene: TRBJ2-5; V gene: TRBV7-2; CDR3 length: 14
CDR3 protein: CASSYSFREEAFF; CDR3 DNA: TGTGCCAGCAGTTACTCATTTCGAGAGGAAGCTTTCTTT; clone size: few; D gene: -; J gene: TRBJ1-1; V gene: TRBV6-2/TRBV6-3; CDR3 length: 13
CDR3 protein: CATSREAGGGADTQYF; CDR3 DNA: TGTGCCACCAGCAGAGAGGCGGGAGGGGGTGCAGATACGCAGTATTTT; clone size: few; D gene: TRBD2; J gene: TRBJ2-3; V gene: TRBV15; CDR3 length: 16
CDR3 protein: CASSLLRLAGAPYEQYF; CDR3 DNA: TGTGCCAGCAGTTTATTAAGACTAGCGGGAGCGCCATACGAGCAGTACTTC; clone size: -; D gene: TRBD2; J gene: TRBJ2-7; V gene: TRBV28; CDR3 length: 17